A selection of T cell receptor beta chains follows, all from one sample in a study of beta chain features in type 1 diabetes. The protocol was immunoSEQ multiplex PCR, while the TCRdb copy is restricted to in-frame clones and leaves out a portion. This table has 600,000 to 700,000 clones, around an eighth appearing once. Sequenced material: naive CD4+ T cells from blood. The receptors stem from a man younger than 45 with type 1 diabetes. The CDR3 runs from the conserved cysteine through the conserved F or W. The D gene is left open where the match is weak. Clone size is shown for a subset of rows, as once, few, many or a class of expanded clone.

clone_size	v_call	j_call	d_call	cdr3_aa	cdr3_nt
NA	TRBV5-1	TRBJ2-7	NA	CASSLEGTPYEQYF	TGCGCCAGCAGCTTGGAAGGGACACCGTACGAGCAGTACTTC
NA	TRBV10-3	TRBJ1-6	NA	CAIRGPNNSPLHF	TGTGCCATACGGGGGCCTAATAATTCACCCCTCCACTTT
few	TRBV5-1	TRBJ1-1	NA	CASSLEHLGTEAFF	TGCGCCAGCAGCTTGGAGCACCTAGGAACTGAAGCTTTCTTT
few	TRBV28	TRBJ2-3	NA	CASSLAGSSSTQYF	TGTGCCAGCAGTTTGGCGGGGAGTAGCAGTACGCAGTATTTT
few	TRBV7-6	TRBJ2-3	TRBD2	CASSLALAGGTDTQYF	TGTGCCAGCAGCTTAGCTCTAGCGGGGGGGACAGATACGCAGTATTTT
few	TRBV7-9	TRBJ1-2	NA	CASSPHDGNYGYTF	TGTGCCAGCAGCCCCCACGACGGGAACTATGGCTACACCTTC
NA	TRBV6-1	TRBJ2-5	NA	CASNSGGWETQYF	TGTGCCAGCAATTCGGGGGGCTGGGAGACCCAGTACTTC
few	TRBV18	TRBJ2-7	TRBD1	CASSPGQGVDEQYF	TGTGCCAGCTCACCGGGACAGGGGGTGGACGAGCAGTACTTC
few	TRBV4-2	TRBJ1-2	NA	CASSLSQAGGYTF	TGTGCCAGCAGCCTGTCACAGGCGGGCGGCTACACCTTC
NA	TRBV29-1	TRBJ2-7	TRBD1	CSVGHPAWTGGPYEQYF	TGCAGCGTTGGGCATCCCGCATGGACAGGGGGACCCTACGAGCAGTACTTC
NA	TRBV7-2	TRBJ1-1	NA	CASSPPRGNTEAFF	TGTGCCAGCAGCCCTCCGAGGGGGAACACTGAAGCTTTCTTT
NA	TRBV29-1	TRBJ2-5	NA	CSVVRNQETQYF	TGCAGCGTGGTGAGGAACCAAGAGACCCAGTACTTC
NA	TRBV15	TRBJ1-4	NA	CATSRDVGSNEKLFF	TGTGCCACCAGCAGAGATGTCGGGTCTAATGAAAAACTGTTTTTT
few	TRBV5-1	TRBJ2-7	NA	CASSTPTSPTYEQYF	TGCGCCAGCAGCACGCCGACAAGCCCAACCTACGAGCAGTACTTC
few	TRBV5-4	TRBJ2-1	NA	CASSRATVSYNEQFF	TGTGCCAGCAGCAGGGCGACAGTATCCTACAATGAGCAGTTCTTC
NA	TRBV28	TRBJ2-6	NA	CASSLYLSGANVLTF	TGTGCCAGCAGTTTATACCTCTCAGGGGCCAACGTCCTGACTTTC